Below are 29 T cell receptor beta chains sequenced from a single sample in a study of blood T cell repertoires in COVID-19. Repertoires were generated with immunoSEQ multiplex PCR, while TCRdb's copy carries only in-frame clones and drops some. This sample carries some 200,000 clones, roughly 84% of them seen once, and the ten largest clones take more than 8%. The source material was peripheral blood. The receptors stem from a woman aged 80 or older with acute or convalescent COVID-19.

The rearrangement joins TRBV24-1 to TRBJ2-5, with D possibly TRBD1 on 5 matching bases. Deletions cut 5 bases from V and 5 bases from J, with 8 bases between. Germline V gene sequence: CDR1 KGHDR, CDR2 SFDVKD. There are 12 residues in the CDR3. The CDR3 sequence is CATSGNRETQYF. CDR3 sequence (DNA): TGTGCCACCAGTGGTAACAGGGAGACCCAGTACTTC.

This rearrangement joins TRBV14 to TRBJ2-6, with D unresolved. Germline CDR1 and CDR2: SGHDN and FVKESK. Deletions cut 4 bases from V and 0 bases from J, with 7 bases between. The CDR3 has 15 residues. CDR3 nucleotide sequence: TGTGCCAGCAGCCGAGGCCACTCTGGGGCCAACGTCCTGACTTTC. This codes for CASSRGHSGANVLTF. The complete variable domain, with remaining parts taken from reference TRBV14 and TRBJ2-6, reads EAGVTQFPSHSVIEKGQTVTLRCDPISGHDNLYWYRRVMGKEIKFLLHFVKESKQDESGMPNNRFLAERTGGTYSTLKVQPAELEDSGVYFCASSRGHSGANVLTFGAGSRLTVL.

The chain recombines TRBV6-6 with TRBJ1-4, with 7 positions matching TRBD1. The V and J ends lost 2 bases and 3 bases, in that order; junction bases with no gene match: 3. CDR1 MNHNY and CDR2 SVGAGI come from the germline V gene (reference sequence). The CDR3 is 15 amino acids. CDR3 sequence (DNA): TGTGCCAGCAGTTACCAGGGACAGCCTAATGAAAAACTGTTTTTT. Amino acids: CASSYQGQPNEKLFF.

This sequence joins TRBV6-2 or TRBV6-3 and TRBJ2-1, with a weak D call TRBD2 (6 bases). CDR3 length: 15 amino acids. Germline values: CDR1 MNHEY, CDR2 SVGEGT. The V gene lost 4 bases and the J gene lost 7 bases, with 17 bases spanning the gap. CDR3 nucleotide sequence: TGTGCCAGCAGTTTTGAGGGAGGCCCCCTTAATGAGCAGTTCTTC. This encodes CASSFEGGPLNEQFF.

This clone was detected a few times. The chain is built from TRBV6-5 and TRBJ2-2; weak D call: TRBD2 (7 bases). V was shortened by 8 bases and J by 3 bases, with 16 bases between the two germline ends. This CDR3 has 15 amino acids. CDR1 and CDR2 (germline): MNHEY, SVGAGI. CDR3: CASGRGPLHTGELFF. DNA of the CDR3: TGTGCCAGCGGGCGGGGGCCATTACACACCGGGGAGCTGTTTTTT.

This sequence joins TRBV12-3 or TRBV12-4 and TRBJ1-1, with D perhaps TRBD1 (6 bases). The germline V and J ends were trimmed by 4 bases and 4 bases, with 10 bases remaining between them. This CDR3 has 13 residues. CDR3 residues: CASSWGLGTEAFF. The DNA of the CDR3 is TGTGCCAGCAGTTGGGGGCTGGGCACTGAAGCTTTCTTT.

This chain uses TRBV5-4 with TRBJ1-6; the match to TRBD1 covers 9 bases. CDR1 and CDR2 (germline): SGHNT, YYREEE (reference sequence). The V gene end was trimmed by 4 bases and the J gene end by 6 bases; junction bases not matched to a gene: 8. This CDR3 contains 16 residues. Here the CDR3 reads CASSPGQGSSNSPLHF. The CDR3 DNA follows: TGTGCCAGCAGCCCGGGACAGGGAAGTAGTAATTCACCCCTCCACTTT.

The CDR3 is CASSVSGDRNSPLHF. In nucleotides, the CDR3 is TGTGCCAGCAGCGTTTCGGGTGACAGGAATTCACCCCTCCACTTT. This rearrangement joins TRBV9 to TRBJ1-6, with D perhaps TRBD1 (6 bases). This CDR3 has 15 amino acids. Germline CDR1 and CDR2: SGDLS and YYNGEE. V was shortened by 2 bases and J by 7 bases, with 13 bases between the two germline ends.

The chain employs TRBV6-5 and TRBJ2-6; no definite D call. Per germline, CDR1 MNHEY and CDR2 SVGAGI. Trimming shortened V by 0 bases and J by 1 base, and 4 bases separated the two germline ends. The CDR3 has 15 amino acids. The CDR3 DNA follows: TGTGCCAGCAGTTACTCGCGGTCTGGGGCCAACGTCCTGACTTTC. It encodes CASSYSRSGANVLTF.

The chain combines TRBV7-2 with TRBJ2-1; perhaps TRBD2 as D (7 bases). This CDR3 region has 15 residues. Germline values: CDR1 SGHTA, CDR2 FQGNSA. Deletions cut 1 base from V and 6 bases from J, with 13 bases between. The CDR3 loop reads CASSLGGGPSNEQFF. The CDR3, as DNA: TGTGCCAGCAGCTTAGGCGGGGGCCCCTCCAATGAGCAGTTCTTC.

The V call is TRBV19, the J call TRBJ1-2, with D maybe TRBD1 (5 bases). V lost 4 bases and J lost 5, with 23 bases in between. This CDR3 comprises 17 residues. CDR1 is LNHDA and CDR2 is SQIVND in the germline V gene (reference sequence). As DNA, the CDR3 is TGTGCCAGTAGTAACACCGCCGGAAATCGGGGGGGGTATGGCTACACCTTC. It encodes CASSNTAGNRGGYGYTF. Full variable domain (missing parts from reference TRBV19 and TRBJ1-2): DGGITQSPKYLFRKEGQNVTLSCEQNLNHDAMYWYRQDPGQGLRLIYYSQIVNDFQKGDIAEGYSVSREKKESFPLTVTSAQKNPTAFYLCASSNTAGNRGGYGYTFGSGTRLTVV.

The rearrangement uses TRBV7-2 and TRBJ1-6; a weak D match, TRBD1 (6 bases). The germline V gene encodes CDR1 SGHTA and CDR2 FQGNSA. Trimming pared 2 bases from V and 9 bases from J, leaving 11 bases between. CDR3 size: 14 residues. The CDR3 bases are TGTGCCAGCAGCTTACGGGGGGCCGTTTCACCCCTCCACTTT. This encodes CASSLRGAVSPLHF. Variable domain in full (rest from reference TRBV7-2 and TRBJ1-6): GAGVSQSPSNKVTEKGKDVELRCDPISGHTALYWYRQSLGQGLEFLIYFQGNSAPDKSGLPSDRFSAERTGGSVSTLTIQRTQQEDSAVYLCASSLRGAVSPLHFGNGTRLTVT.

J is TRBJ2-2 and V is TRBV7-7; 11 bases fit TRBD2. CDR3 size: 17 residues. The trim removed 5 bases at V and 5 bases at J, leaving 10 bases unmatched. Germline lookup yields CDR1 SSHAT and CDR2 FNYEAQ (reference sequence). DNA for the CDR3: TGTGCCAGCAGCCCATACCCTGCTAGCGGGGGGACCGGGGAGCTGTTTTTT. It translates to CASSPYPASGGTGELFF.

This rearrangement joins TRBV5-6 to TRBJ1-5, with a possible D match to TRBD1 (5 bases). V was cut by 4 bases and J by 6 bases, with 11 bases left in between. Germline V gives CDR1 SGHDT, CDR2 YYEEEE. The CDR3 totals 13 residues. In DNA, the CDR3 is TGTGCCAGCAGCCTAGGGGTTACTCAGCCCCAGCATTTT. Translation: CASSLGVTQPQHF.

The chain recombines TRBV9 with TRBJ1-3, with a weak D call TRBD1 (5 bases). Looked up from germline, CDR1 is SGDLS and CDR2 is YYNGEE. The CDR3 consists of 16 residues. The V gene lost 3 bases and the J gene lost 0 bases, with 13 bases spanning the gap. The CDR3 region has the DNA TGTGCCAGCAGCGGGAGGGACGGCTCCTCTGGAAACACCATATATTTT. Translated: CASSGRDGSSGNTIYF.

The rearrangement links TRBV10-3 to TRBJ1-1, with a weak D call TRBD1 (6 bases). V was shortened by 10 bases and J by 1 base, with 13 bases between the two germline ends. This CDR3 region has 13 residues. Germline V gene data show CDR1 as ENHRY and CDR2 as SYGVKD. The CDR3 bases are TGTGCCAGTTCTGACAGGCAGAACACTGAAGCTTTCTTT. Translation: CASSDRQNTEAFF.

This clone appeared a single time. The chain has TRBV4-3 and TRBJ1-4; the D is unclear. This CDR3 has 20 residues. Between the trimmed V and J ends, which lost 1 base and 5 bases, there was a span of 26 bases. Germline CDR1 is LGHNA and CDR2 is YSLEER. CDR3 in amino acids: CASSQATLDRVGRGNEKLFF. CDR3 DNA: TGCGCCAGCAGCCAAGCCACCCTAGATCGTGTAGGTCGCGGGAATGAAAAACTGTTTTTT.

The rearrangement links TRBV12-3 or TRBV12-4 to TRBJ2-7; D is undetermined. The CDR3 has 12 amino acids. With 2 bases removed from V and 6 bases from J, the gap between germline ends came to 8 bases. Here the CDR3 DNA reads TGTGCCAGCAGTTTACCTGGGCCCGAGCAGTACTTC. Translated: CASSLPGPEQYF.

This clone was seen just once. This chain uses TRBV7-9 with TRBJ2-2, with D possibly matching TRBD1 (5 bases). CDR3 length equals 15 residues. Germline CDR1 and CDR2: SEHNR and FQNEAQ (reference sequence). The CDR3 sequence is CVIQMGPSNTGELFF. The CDR3, as DNA: TGTGTCATTCAGATGGGGCCGTCGAACACCGGGGAGCTGTTTTTT.

This sequence joins TRBV15 and TRBJ2-7; tentatively, D is TRBD1 (6 bases). Trimming stripped 0 bases from V and 0 bases from J, with 9 bases between. CDR3 length: 15 residues. Germline loops: CDR1 LNHNV, CDR2 YYDKDF (reference sequence). In nucleotides, the CDR3 is TGTGCCACCAGCAGAGAGGCAGGGGTCTCCTACGAGCAGTACTTC. Amino acid sequence: CATSREAGVSYEQYF.

This chain joins TRBV7-6 and TRBJ2-5; D not resolved. The length of the CDR3 is 12 residues. Germline-derived CDR1 and CDR2 are SGHVS and FNYEAQ. V lost 4 bases and J lost 6, with 9 bases in between. The chain's CDR3 is CASSSLLKTQYF. The CDR3 DNA reads TGTGCCAGCAGCTCCTTGCTAAAGACCCAGTACTTC.

The gene calls are TRBV7-6 and TRBJ1-4; D may be TRBD1 (6 bases). This CDR3 is built from 17 residues. CDR1 is SGHVS, CDR2 FNYEAQ, per germline. V shed 5 bases and J shed 0 bases, with 16 bases lying between them. CDR3 amino acids: CASSTRGGLATNEKLFF. CDR3 bases: TGTGCCAGCAGCACCCGGGGGGGCCTTGCAACTAATGAAAAACTGTTTTTT.

This CDR3 reads CSGGSSGGQETQYF. The CDR3 DNA follows: TGCAGCGGGGGATCTAGCGGGGGACAAGAGACCCAGTACTTC. The chain recombines TRBV29-1 with TRBJ2-5; 10 bases are shared with TRBD2. The CDR3 spans 14 residues. CDR1 SQVTM and CDR2 ANQGSEA come from the germline V gene. Trimming cost V 7 bases and J 2 bases; bases outside gene matches: 7.

The chain employs TRBV21-1 and TRBJ1-1. TRBV21-1 is recorded as a pseudogene. The CDR3 has 16 amino acids. The CDR3 reads CASSFSDGGWGVEAFF. The CDR3 nucleotides read TGTGCCAGCAGCTTCAGCGACGGAGGGTGGGGTGTTGAAGCTTTCTTT.

This sequence joins TRBV2 and TRBJ2-7, with TRBD2 matching 7 bases. With V trimmed by 1 base and J by 3 bases, 9 bases remained unmatched. The V gene's germline CDR1 is SNHLY and CDR2 FYNNEI. This CDR3 spans 16 amino acids. The chain's CDR3 is CASSEGGRGDVYEQYF. CDR3 coding DNA: TGTGCCAGCAGTGAAGGGGGACGGGGGGACGTCTACGAGCAGTACTTC.

V is TRBV30 and J is TRBJ1-5, with unresolved D. Germline CDR1 GTSNPN, CDR2 SVGIG (reference sequence). This CDR3 has 14 amino acids. V lost 4 bases, J lost 3 bases, and 13 bases lay in between. The CDR3 nucleotides read TGTGCCTGGAACAGCGCGGGAATCAATCAGCCCCAGCATTTT. Encoded protein: CAWNSAGINQPQHF.

This sequence joins TRBV6-6 and TRBJ1-1; 10 bases line up with TRBD1. Germline CDR1 is MNHNY and CDR2 is SVGAGI (reference sequence). V was clipped by 6 bases and J by 1 base; unmatched bases: 2. The CDR3 is made up of 14 amino acids. CDR3 protein: CASRTGGTNTEAFF. In DNA, the CDR3 is TGTGCCAGCAGGACAGGGGGCACGAACACTGAAGCTTTCTTT.

DNA of the CDR3: TGTGCCAGCAGCCAGGACCAGGGGAGCACAGATACGCAGTATTTT. Its translation is CASSQDQGSTDTQYF. V and J are TRBV3-1 (or the pseudogene TRBV3-2) and TRBJ2-3, with D tentatively TRBD1 (6 bases). V dropped 3 bases and J dropped 0 bases, with 10 bases sitting between them. CDR1 and CDR2 (germline): LGHDT, YNNKEL (reference sequence). This CDR3 spans 15 amino acids.

The V gene is TRBV5-1, the J gene TRBJ2-7; possibly TRBD2 for D (5 bases). V shed 4 bases and J shed 2 bases, with 13 bases lying between them. This CDR3 spans 14 amino acids. CDR1 SGHRS and CDR2 YFSETQ come from the germline V gene. The CDR3 spells CASSPWTETYEQYF. CDR3 DNA: TGCGCCAGCAGCCCATGGACTGAAACCTACGAGCAGTACTTC.